The present entry profiles one T cell receptor beta chain with its context. Antigen unknown. This CDR3 has 14 amino acids. The ends lost 0 bases at V and 9 bases at J; junction bases unmatched: 6. Germline V gives CDR1 SGHRS, CDR2 YFSETQ. This entry comes from a study of cytomegalovirus exposure and HLA in healthy donors. Findings and caveats of the study: A missense variant in DCLRE1C was later tied to TCR beta V- and J-gene trimming. Later analysis identified around 15,000 TCR beta sequences associated with HLA alleles, using a false discovery rate threshold of 0.05.

The PCR was carried out with 60 Vbeta primers and 13 Jbeta primers. The assay was immunoSEQ multiplex PCR, and TCRdb's table has in-frame clones only and misses some. The sample table includes some 130,000 clones. This clonotype originated in a middle-aged woman in good health and CMV-seropositive. What was sequenced was PBMCs. V gene TRBV5-1 combines with J gene TRBJ2-1, with 7 nucleotides matching TRBD1. CDR3 DNA sequence: TGCGCCAGCAGCTTGGCAACAGGGGTTGGTGAGCAGTTCTTC. Encoded protein: CASSLATGVGEQFF. The full variable domain, in which reference TRBV5-1 and TRBJ2-1 provide the parts outside the CDR3, is KAGVTQTPRYLIKTRGQQVTLSCSPISGHRSVSWYQQTPGQGLQFLFEYFSETQRNKGNFPGRFSGRQFSNSRSEMNVSTLELGDSALYLCASSLATGVGEQFFGPGTRLTVL.